This T cell receptor beta chain stems from a study of blood T cell repertoires in COVID-19. The overall study: There were acute and convalescent COVID-19 samples, and they came from the United States, Italy and Spain. From T cells, B-cell-depleted T cells, or PBMCs came the material, which was cDNA or gDNA.

CDR3 length equals 14 residues. Germline lookup yields CDR1 SNHLY and CDR2 FYNNEI. The V gene end was trimmed by 4 bases and the J gene end by 0 bases; junction bases not matched to a gene: 3. Assay: immunoSEQ multiplex PCR; the TCRdb copy retains only in-frame clones and omits some. Altogether over 45,000 clones are present, about nine tenths being singletons, with the ten largest covering over 6.5%. Sequencing was performed on peripheral blood. The sequence was collected from a man in his fifties or sixties with active COVID-19. The chain carries TRBV2 and TRBJ2-7; 7 bases fit TRBD2. The CDR3 loop reads CASSAGTISYEQYF. The CDR3 DNA reads TGTGCCAGCAGTGCCGGGACTATCTCCTACGAGCAGTACTTC.